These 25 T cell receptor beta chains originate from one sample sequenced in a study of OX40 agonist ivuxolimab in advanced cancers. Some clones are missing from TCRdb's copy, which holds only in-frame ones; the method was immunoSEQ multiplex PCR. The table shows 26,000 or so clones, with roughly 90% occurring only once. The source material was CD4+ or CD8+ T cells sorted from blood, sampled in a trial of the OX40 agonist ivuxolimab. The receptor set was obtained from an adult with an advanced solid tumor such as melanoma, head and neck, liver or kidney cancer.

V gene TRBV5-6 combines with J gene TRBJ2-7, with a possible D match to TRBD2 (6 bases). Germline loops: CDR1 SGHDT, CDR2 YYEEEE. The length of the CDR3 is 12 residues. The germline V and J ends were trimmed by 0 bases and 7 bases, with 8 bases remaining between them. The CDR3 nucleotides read TGTGCCAGCAGCTTGGGTCGGGGGGAGCAGTACTTC. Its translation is CASSLGRGEQYF. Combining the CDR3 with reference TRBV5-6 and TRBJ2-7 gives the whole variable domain DAGVTQSPTHLIKTRGQQVTLRCSPKSGHDTVSWYQQALGQGPQFIFQYYEEEERQRGNFPDRFSGHQFPNYSSELNVNALLLGDSALYLCASSLGRGEQYFGPGTRLTVT.

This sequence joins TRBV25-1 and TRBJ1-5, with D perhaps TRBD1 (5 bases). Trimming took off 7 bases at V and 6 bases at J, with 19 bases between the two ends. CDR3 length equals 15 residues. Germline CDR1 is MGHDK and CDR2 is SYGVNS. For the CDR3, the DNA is TGTGCCAGCACCACCGGGACGCTAGCACTTCAGCCCCAGCATTTT. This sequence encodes CASTTGTLALQPQHF.

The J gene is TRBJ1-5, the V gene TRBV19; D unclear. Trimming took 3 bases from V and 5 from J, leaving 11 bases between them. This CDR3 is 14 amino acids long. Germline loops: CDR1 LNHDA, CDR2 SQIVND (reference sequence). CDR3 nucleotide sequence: TGTGCCAGTAGTATTTGGGGTGTCGATCAGCCCCAGCATTTT. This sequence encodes CASSIWGVDQPQHF.

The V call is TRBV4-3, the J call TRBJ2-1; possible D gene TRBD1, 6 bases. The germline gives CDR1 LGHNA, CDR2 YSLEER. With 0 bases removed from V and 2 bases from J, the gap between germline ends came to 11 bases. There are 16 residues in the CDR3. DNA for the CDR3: TGCGCCAGCAGCCAAGACTGGGGGCAACCCTACAATGAGCAGTTCTTC. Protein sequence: CASSQDWGQPYNEQFF.

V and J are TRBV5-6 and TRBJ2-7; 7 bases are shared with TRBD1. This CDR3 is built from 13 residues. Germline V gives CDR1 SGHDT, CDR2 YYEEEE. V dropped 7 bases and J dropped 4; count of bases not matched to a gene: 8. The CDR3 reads CASGQGQHYEQYF. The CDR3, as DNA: TGTGCCAGCGGGCAGGGACAGCATTACGAGCAGTACTTC.

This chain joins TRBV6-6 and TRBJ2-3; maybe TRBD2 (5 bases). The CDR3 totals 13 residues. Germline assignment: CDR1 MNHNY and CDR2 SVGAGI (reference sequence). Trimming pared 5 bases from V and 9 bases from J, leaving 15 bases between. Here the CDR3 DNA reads TGTGCCAGCAGTCCTGAACTAGAACCGACGCAGTATTTT. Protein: CASSPELEPTQYF.

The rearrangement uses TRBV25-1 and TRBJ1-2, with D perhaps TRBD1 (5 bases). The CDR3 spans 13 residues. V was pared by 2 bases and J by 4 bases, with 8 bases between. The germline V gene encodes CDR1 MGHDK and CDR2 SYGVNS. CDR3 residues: CASSEQGSYGYTF. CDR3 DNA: TGTGCCAGCAGTGAACAGGGTAGCTATGGCTACACCTTC.

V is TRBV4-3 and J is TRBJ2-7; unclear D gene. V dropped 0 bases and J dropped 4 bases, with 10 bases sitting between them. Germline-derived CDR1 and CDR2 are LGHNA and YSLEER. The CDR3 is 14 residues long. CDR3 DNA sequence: TGCGCCAGCAGCCAAGAATCTCCTCCTTACGAGCAGTACTTC. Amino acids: CASSQESPPYEQYF.

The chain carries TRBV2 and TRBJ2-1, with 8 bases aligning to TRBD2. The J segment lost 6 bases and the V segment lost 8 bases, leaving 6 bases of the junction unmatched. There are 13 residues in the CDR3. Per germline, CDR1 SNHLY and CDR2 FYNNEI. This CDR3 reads CASLGGVINEQFF. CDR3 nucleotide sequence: TGTGCCAGCCTCGGGGGGGTGATCAATGAGCAGTTCTTC.

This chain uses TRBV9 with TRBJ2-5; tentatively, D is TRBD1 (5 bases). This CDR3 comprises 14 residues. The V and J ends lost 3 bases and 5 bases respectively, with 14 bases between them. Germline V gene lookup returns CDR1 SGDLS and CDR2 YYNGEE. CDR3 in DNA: TGTGCCAGCAGCGCCTCAGGGTTTAGGGAGACCCAGTACTTC. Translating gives CASSASGFRETQYF.

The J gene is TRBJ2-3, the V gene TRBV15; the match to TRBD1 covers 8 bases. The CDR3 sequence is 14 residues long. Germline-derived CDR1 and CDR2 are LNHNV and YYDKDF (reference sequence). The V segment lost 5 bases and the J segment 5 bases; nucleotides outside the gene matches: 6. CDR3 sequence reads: CATSPGGAGDTQYF. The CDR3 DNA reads TGTGCCACCAGCCCAGGGGGCGCGGGAGATACGCAGTATTTT. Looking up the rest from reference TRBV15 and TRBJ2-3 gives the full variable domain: DAMVIQNPRYQVTQFGKPVTLSCSQTLNHNVMYWYQQKSSQAPKLLFHYYDKDFNNEADTPDNFQSRRPNTSFCFLDIRSPGLGDTAMYLCATSPGGAGDTQYFGPGTRLTVL.

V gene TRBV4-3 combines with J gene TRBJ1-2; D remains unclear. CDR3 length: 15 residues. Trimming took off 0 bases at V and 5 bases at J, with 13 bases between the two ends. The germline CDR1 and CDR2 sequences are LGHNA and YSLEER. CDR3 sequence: CASSQDRAGSYGYTF. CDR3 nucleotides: TGCGCCAGCAGCCAAGATCGGGCCGGATCATATGGCTACACCTTC.

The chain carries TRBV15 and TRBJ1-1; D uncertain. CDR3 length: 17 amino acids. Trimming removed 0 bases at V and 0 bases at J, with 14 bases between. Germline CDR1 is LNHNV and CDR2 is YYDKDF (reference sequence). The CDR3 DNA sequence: TGTGCCACCAGCAGAGATTTTGGTGGGCCGCTGAACACTGAAGCTTTCTTT. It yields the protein CATSRDFGGPLNTEAFF. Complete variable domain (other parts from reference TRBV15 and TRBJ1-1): DAMVIQNPRYQVTQFGKPVTLSCSQTLNHNVMYWYQQKSSQAPKLLFHYYDKDFNNEADTPDNFQSRRPNTSFCFLDIRSPGLGDTAMYLCATSRDFGGPLNTEAFFGQGTRLTVV.

The CDR3 DNA reads as TGTGCCAGCAGTCCACAACTAGCCTACAATGAGCAGTTCTTC. It yields the protein CASSPQLAYNEQFF. The rearrangement joins TRBV27 to TRBJ2-1; possibly TRBD2 for D (5 bases). Trimming removed 5 bases at V and 2 bases at J, with 10 bases between. The CDR3 has 14 residues. Germline V gene lookup returns CDR1 MNHEY and CDR2 SMNVEV (reference sequence).

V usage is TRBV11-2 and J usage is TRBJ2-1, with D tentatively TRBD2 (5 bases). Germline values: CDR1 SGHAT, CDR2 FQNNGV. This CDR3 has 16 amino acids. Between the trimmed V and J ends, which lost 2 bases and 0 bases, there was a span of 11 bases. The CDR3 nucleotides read TGTGCCAGCAGCTTAAACACTAGGAGCTCCTACAATGAGCAGTTCTTC. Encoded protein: CASSLNTRSSYNEQFF. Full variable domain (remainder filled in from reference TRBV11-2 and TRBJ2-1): EAGVAQSPRYKIIEKRQSVAFWCNPISGHATLYWYQQILGQGPKLLIQFQNNGVVDDSQLPKDRFSAERLKGVDSTLKIQPAKLEDSAVYLCASSLNTRSSYNEQFFGPGTRLTVL.

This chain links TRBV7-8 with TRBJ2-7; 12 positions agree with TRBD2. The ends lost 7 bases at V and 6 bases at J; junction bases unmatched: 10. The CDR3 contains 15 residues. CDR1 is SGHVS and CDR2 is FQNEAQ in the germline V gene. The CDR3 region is CASTYLTSGSSEQYF. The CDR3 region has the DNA TGTGCCAGCACCTACCTGACTAGCGGGAGTTCCGAGCAGTACTTC.

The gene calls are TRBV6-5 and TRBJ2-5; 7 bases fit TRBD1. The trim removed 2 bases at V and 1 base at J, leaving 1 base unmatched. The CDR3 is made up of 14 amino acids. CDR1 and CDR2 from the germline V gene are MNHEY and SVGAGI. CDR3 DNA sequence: TGTGCCAGCAGTTACCGGGACAGCCAAGAGACCCAGTACTTC. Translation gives CASSYRDSQETQYF.

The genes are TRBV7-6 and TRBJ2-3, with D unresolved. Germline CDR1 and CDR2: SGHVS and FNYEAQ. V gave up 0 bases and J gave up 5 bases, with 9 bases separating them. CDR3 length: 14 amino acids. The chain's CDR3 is CASSLAGRRDTQYF. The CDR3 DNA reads TGTGCCAGCAGCTTAGCTGGTCGGAGAGATACGCAGTATTTT.

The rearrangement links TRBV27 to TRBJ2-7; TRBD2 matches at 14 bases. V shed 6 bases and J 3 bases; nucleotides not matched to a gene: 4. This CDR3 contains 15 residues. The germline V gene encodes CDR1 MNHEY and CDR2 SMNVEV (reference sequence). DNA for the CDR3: TGTGCCAGCAGACCGGGACTAGCGGGAGACTACGAGCAGTACTTC. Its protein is CASRPGLAGDYEQYF.

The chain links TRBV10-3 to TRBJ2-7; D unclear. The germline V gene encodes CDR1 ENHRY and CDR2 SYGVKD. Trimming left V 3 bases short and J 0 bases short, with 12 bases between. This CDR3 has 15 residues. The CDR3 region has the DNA TGTGCCATCAGTGACCCTGACATTCGCTCCTACGAGCAGTACTTC. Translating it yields CAISDPDIRSYEQYF.

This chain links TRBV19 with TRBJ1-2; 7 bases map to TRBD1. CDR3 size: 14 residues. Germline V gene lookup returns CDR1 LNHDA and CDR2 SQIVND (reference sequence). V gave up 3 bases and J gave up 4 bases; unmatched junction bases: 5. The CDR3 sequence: CASSIRGGVYGYTF. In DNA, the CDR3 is TGTGCCAGTAGTATCCGAGGGGGCGTCTATGGCTACACCTTC.

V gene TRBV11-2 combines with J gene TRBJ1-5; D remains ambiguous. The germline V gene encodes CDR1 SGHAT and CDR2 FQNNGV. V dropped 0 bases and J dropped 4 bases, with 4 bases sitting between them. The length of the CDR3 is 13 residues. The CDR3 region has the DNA TGTGCCAGCAGCTTAGATCTTAATCAGCCCCAGCATTTT. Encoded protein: CASSLDLNQPQHF. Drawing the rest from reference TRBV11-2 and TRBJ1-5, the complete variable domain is EAGVAQSPRYKIIEKRQSVAFWCNPISGHATLYWYQQILGQGPKLLIQFQNNGVVDDSQLPKDRFSAERLKGVDSTLKIQPAKLEDSAVYLCASSLDLNQPQHFGDGTRLSIL.

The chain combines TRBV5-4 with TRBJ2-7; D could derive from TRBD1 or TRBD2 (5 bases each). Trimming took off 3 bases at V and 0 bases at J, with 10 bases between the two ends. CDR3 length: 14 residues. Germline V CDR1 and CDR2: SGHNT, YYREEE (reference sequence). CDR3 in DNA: TGTGCCAGCAGCTCTCAGGGAGACTCCTACGAGCAGTACTTC. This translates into CASSSQGDSYEQYF. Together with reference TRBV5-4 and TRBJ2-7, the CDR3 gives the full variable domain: ETGVTQSPTHLIKTRGQQVTLRCSSQSGHNTVSWYQQALGQGPQFIFQYYREEENGRGNFPPRFSGLQFPNYSSELNVNALELDDSALYLCASSSQGDSYEQYFGPGTRLTVT.

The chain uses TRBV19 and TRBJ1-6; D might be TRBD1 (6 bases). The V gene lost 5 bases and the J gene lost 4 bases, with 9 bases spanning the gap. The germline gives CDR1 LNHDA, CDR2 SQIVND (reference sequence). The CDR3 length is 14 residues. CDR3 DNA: TGTGCCAGTAGTTCCAGGGGATATAATTCACCCCTCCACTTT. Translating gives CASSSRGYNSPLHF.

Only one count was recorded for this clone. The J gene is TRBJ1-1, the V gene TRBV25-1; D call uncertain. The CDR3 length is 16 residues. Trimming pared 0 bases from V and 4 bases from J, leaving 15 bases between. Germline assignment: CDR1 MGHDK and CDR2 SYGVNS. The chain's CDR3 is CASSEYEAGGFTEAFF. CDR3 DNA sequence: TGTGCCAGCAGTGAATACGAAGCAGGTGGGTTCACTGAAGCTTTCTTT.